This is a list of T cell receptor beta chains from one sample in a study of T cell responses to AZD1222 COVID-19 vaccine. The table came from immunoSEQ multiplex PCR; TCRdb's copy has only in-frame clones and leaves some out. Of about 47,000 clones in the sample, around 85% are singletons; the top ten hold roughly 22%. Source: peripheral blood, taken on day 0 of MenACWY control vaccination. These receptors came from an adult in good health. Each CDR3 is given with its conserved first and last residue. The order of the fields is J gene, D gene, clone size, V gene, CDR3 DNA, CDR3 protein. D genes are given only for firm matches. Clone size is given for some rows only: seen once, a few or many times, or a class if the clone is expanded.

TRBJ1-6 - - TRBV3-1/TRBV3-2 TGTGCCAGCAGCCCCGGGACATCGACACCCCTCCACTTT CASSPGTSTPLHF
TRBJ2-5 - - TRBV6-5 TGTGCCAGCAAAAGGGGCGGGGTAGAGACCCAGTACTTC CASKRGGVETQYF
TRBJ1-2 TRBD1 - TRBV18 TGTGCCAGCTCACGGACAGGGGACGACTATGGCTACACCTTC CASSRTGDDYGYTF
TRBJ2-5 - - TRBV5-1 TGCGCCAGCAGCTTGATGGACAGCCAAGAGACCCAGTACTTC CASSLMDSQETQYF
TRBJ1-2 - - TRBV6-6 TGTGCCAGCAGTTACTCGAAGAATTCCGGACTCTATGGCTACACCTTC CASSYSKNSGLYGYTF
TRBJ1-3 - - TRBV19 TGTGCCAGTAGTATGGGCGGGACGCGAAACACCATATATTTT CASSMGGTRNTIYF
TRBJ1-2 - - TRBV24-1 TGTGCCACCAGTGACCCGGGACAAAGCAAGAACTATGGCTACACCTTC CATSDPGQSKNYGYTF
TRBJ2-5 TRBD2 - TRBV7-9 TGTGCCAGCAGCCCTCTCGAGCGGGACCCTCAAGGCGAGACCCAGTACTTC CASSPLERDPQGETQYF
TRBJ2-3 - - TRBV6-1 TGTGCCAGCAGTGAAGTGTGGAGGGGGGGACGAAGCACAGATACGCAGTATTTT CASSEVWRGGRSTDTQYF
TRBJ1-4 TRBD1 - TRBV19 TGTGCCAGTAGGCGATCTGGGACAGGGGCTGAAAAACTGTTTTTT CASRRSGTGAEKLFF
TRBJ2-1 TRBD2 - TRBV28 TGTGCCAGCAGTTGGGGCTCACTAGCGGGTGGTGAGCAGTTCTTC CASSWGSLAGGEQFF
TRBJ1-1 - - TRBV30 TGTGCCTGGACTTTCAGTGGCACTGAAGCTTTCTTT CAWTFSGTEAFF
TRBJ2-2 - - TRBV28 TGTGCCACCGTGAGGACTACCCCCACCGGGGAGCTGTTTTTT CATVRTTPTGELFF
TRBJ1-2 TRBD1 once TRBV27 TGTGCCAGCAGTCCGAGACAGGGAAGGTATGGCTACACCTTC CASSPRQGRYGYTF
TRBJ2-1 TRBD2 - TRBV4-1 TGCGCCAGCAGCCAACTAGCGGGAGTCAAGAGGAATGAGCAGTTCTTC CASSQLAGVKRNEQFF
TRBJ1-2 TRBD1 - TRBV9 TGTGCCAGCAGTCCCACAGGGGGCGATGGAAACTATGGCTACACCTTC CASSPTGGDGNYGYTF
TRBJ2-2 TRBD2 - TRBV5-4 TGTGCCAGCAGCTTTACTAGCGGGATCAACACCGGGGAGCTGTTTTTT CASSFTSGINTGELFF
TRBJ1-1 - - TRBV2 TGTGCCAGCAGTGAATGGGGGGCCGCTGAAGCTTTCTTT CASSEWGAAEAFF
TRBJ2-7 - - TRBV6-1 TGTGCCAGCAGTGAACAAATGGGACTTAGGCAGTACTTC CASSEQMGLRQYF
TRBJ2-2 - - TRBV15 TGTGCCACCAGCAGAAAATCTGGGGTCGGGGAGCTGTTTTTT CATSRKSGVGELFF
TRBJ1-6 TRBD1 - TRBV5-1 TGCGCCAGCAGCACGGGACAGGGAAGCTCCTATAATTCACCCCTCCACTTT CASSTGQGSSYNSPLHF
TRBJ1-4 TRBD1 - TRBV11-2 TGTGCCAGCAGTTTCGGGACAGAGGATGAAAAACTGTTTTTT CASSFGTEDEKLFF